Presented here are 11 T cell receptor beta chains from one specimen sequenced in a study of T-cell reconstitution after alpha-beta-depleted transplantation in children. Preparing the TCRbeta library involved the use of unique molecular identifiers. TCRdb reprocessed the PCR reads via MiXCR and lists one record per CDR3 protein. The sample has 75,000 to 80,000 distinct CDR3 sequences; around 18% are singletons. Specimen: PBMCs, mostly from graft donor cells, collected 360 days after TCRalphabeta/CD19-depleted stem cell transplant. These receptors came from a male patient between 2 and 10 years old who had a stem cell transplant for acute lymphoblastic leukemia, so the T cells may come from the graft donor.

The chain recombines TRBV4-1 with TRBJ2-1, with 10 bases lining up with TRBD2. V shed 1 base, J shed 1 base, and the junction held 7 bases outside the gene matches. Germline CDR1 reads MGHRA; CDR2 reads YSYEKL. The CDR3 has 18 amino acids. CDR3 protein: CASSQGTISGGSYNEQFF. CDR3 DNA: TGCGCCAGCAGCCAAGGGACCATTAGCGGGGGGTCCTACAATGAGCAGTTCTTC.

This rearrangement joins TRBV14 to TRBJ2-2, with a weak D call TRBD1 (6 bases). Germline lookup yields CDR1 SGHDN and CDR2 FVKESK. V shed 0 bases and J shed 0 bases, with 11 bases lying between them. The CDR3 is 17 amino acids. The CDR3 here is CASSQDPGQSNTGELFF. The CDR3 nucleotides read TGTGCCAGCAGCCAAGACCCGGGACAATCGAACACCGGGGAGCTGTTTTTT.

The table lists this clonotype with many counts. The rearrangement links TRBV4-1 to TRBJ2-7; TRBD1 matches 11 bases. Trimming removed 4 bases from V and 4 bases from J; junction bases left unmatched: 6. Germline V CDR1 and CDR2: MGHRA, YSYEKL. The CDR3 is 15 residues long. The CDR3 nucleotides read TGCGCCAGCAGCCGGAACCGGGACAGGGGGTACGAGCAGTACTTC. It encodes CASSRNRDRGYEQYF.

This chain uses TRBV24-1 with TRBJ2-5; TRBD1 might be the D (6 bases). The germline V gene encodes CDR1 KGHDR and CDR2 SFDVKD. Trimming cost V 4 bases and J 5 bases, with 19 bases left between them. The CDR3 runs 16 residues. The CDR3 loop reads CATSDLGQGLRETQYF. CDR3 sequence (DNA): TGTGCCACCAGTGACCTGGGTCAGGGGCTAAGGGAGACCCAGTACTTC.

V gene TRBV21-1 combines with J gene TRBJ1-3. TRBV21-1 is designated a pseudogene. The CDR3 sequence is 13 residues long. CDR3 nucleotide sequence: TGTGCCAGCAGGGCTACCCCTGGAAACACCATATATTTT. This encodes CASRATPGNTIYF.

There are a few counts of this clonotype. V usage is TRBV7-9 and J usage is TRBJ2-7; maybe TRBD1 (6 bases). Germline V gene sequence: CDR1 SEHNR, CDR2 FQNEAQ (reference sequence). Trimming removed 1 base from V and 2 bases from J, with 9 bases in between. This CDR3 comprises 14 residues. The CDR3 is CASSLGQGTYEQYF. CDR3 sequence (DNA): TGTGCCAGCAGCTTAGGTCAGGGGACCTACGAGCAGTACTTC.

The J gene is TRBJ2-1, the V gene TRBV12-3 or TRBV12-4; perhaps TRBD2 as D (5 bases). This CDR3 contains 15 residues. The V gene lost 6 bases and the J gene lost 0 bases, with 12 bases spanning the gap. The CDR3 loop is CASSTRRSSYNEQFF. As DNA, the CDR3 is TGTGCCAGCAGCACTAGGAGGAGCTCCTACAATGAGCAGTTCTTC.

In this sample, this clonotype turned up a few times. The rearrangement joins TRBV7-6 to TRBJ2-2; a possible D gene is TRBD1 (7 bases). Germline-derived CDR1 and CDR2 are SGHVS and FNYEAQ. The CDR3 has 18 amino acids. Trimming took 1 base from V and 0 from J, leaving 15 bases between them. This CDR3 is CASSLGTTGRPNTGELFF. For the CDR3, the DNA is TGTGCCAGCAGCTTAGGGACGACAGGGAGGCCGAACACCGGGGAGCTGTTTTTT.

The J gene is TRBJ2-6, the V gene TRBV3-1; D is uncertain. V was cut by 2 bases and J by 0 bases, with 11 bases left in between. The CDR3 covers 17 residues. Germline CDR1 is LGHDT and CDR2 is YNNKEL (reference sequence). CDR3 residues: CASSQKNQYSGANVLTF. The CDR3 bases are TGTGCCAGCAGCCAAAAGAATCAATACTCTGGGGCCAACGTCCTGACTTTC.

This chain connects TRBV28 to TRBJ2-6, with D perhaps matching TRBD2 (5 bases). Per the germline V gene, CDR1 is MDHEN and CDR2 is SYDVKM. Trimming shortened V by 6 bases and J by 0 bases, and 15 bases separated the two germline ends. The CDR3 spans 17 residues. The CDR3, as DNA: TGTGCCAGCAGGAAACTAGGACTCTACTCTGGGGCCAACGTCCTGACTTTC. The encoded protein is CASRKLGLYSGANVLTF.

The chain carries TRBV6-4 and TRBJ2-2; 9 bases fit TRBD2. The CDR3 is 16 amino acids. Germline-derived CDR1 and CDR2 are MRHNA and SNTAGT. V shed 0 bases and J 7 bases; nucleotides not matched to a gene: 6. CDR3 in amino acids: CASSDSLAGRFGELFF. CDR3 DNA sequence: TGTGCCAGCAGTGACTCCCTAGCGGGACGTTTCGGGGAGCTGTTTTTT.